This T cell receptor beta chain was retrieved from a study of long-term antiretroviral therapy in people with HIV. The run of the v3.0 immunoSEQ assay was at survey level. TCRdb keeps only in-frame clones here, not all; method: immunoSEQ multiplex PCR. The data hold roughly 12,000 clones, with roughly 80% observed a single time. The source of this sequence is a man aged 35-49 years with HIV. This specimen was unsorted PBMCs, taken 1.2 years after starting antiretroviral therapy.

The CDR3 loop is CASSLLIPGKTYGYTF. The CDR3 coding sequence is TGTGCCAGCTCCTTACTCATACCAGGAAAGACCTATGGCTACACCTTC. The genes are TRBV5-4 and TRBJ1-2; D remains ambiguous. The germline gives CDR1 SGHNT, CDR2 YYREEE (reference sequence). Trimming took 7 bases from V and 4 from J, leaving 23 bases between them. This CDR3 is 16 amino acids long.